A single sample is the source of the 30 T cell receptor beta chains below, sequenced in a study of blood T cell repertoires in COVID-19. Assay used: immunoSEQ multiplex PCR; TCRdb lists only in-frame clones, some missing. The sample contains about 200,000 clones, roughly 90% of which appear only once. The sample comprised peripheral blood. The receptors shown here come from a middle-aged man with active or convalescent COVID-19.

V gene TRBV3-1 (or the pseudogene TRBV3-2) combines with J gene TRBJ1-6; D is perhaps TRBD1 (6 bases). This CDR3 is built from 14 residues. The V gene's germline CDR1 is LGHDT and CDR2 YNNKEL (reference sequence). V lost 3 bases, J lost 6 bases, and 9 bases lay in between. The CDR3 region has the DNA TGTGCCAGCAGCCAGGACAGCAGTAATTCACCCCTCCACTTT. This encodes CASSQDSSNSPLHF.

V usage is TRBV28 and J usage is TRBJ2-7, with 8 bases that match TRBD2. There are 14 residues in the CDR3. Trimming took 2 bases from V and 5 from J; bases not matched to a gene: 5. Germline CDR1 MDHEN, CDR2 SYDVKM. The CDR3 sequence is CASSLLIGRDEQYF. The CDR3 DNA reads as TGTGCCAGCAGTTTACTCATCGGGAGGGACGAGCAGTACTTC.

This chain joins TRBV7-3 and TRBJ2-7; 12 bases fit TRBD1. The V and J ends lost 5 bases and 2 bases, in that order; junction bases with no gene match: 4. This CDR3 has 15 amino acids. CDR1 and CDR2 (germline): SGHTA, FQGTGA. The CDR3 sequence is CASSAGTGGAYEQYF. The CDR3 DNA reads TGTGCCAGCAGCGCAGGGACAGGGGGCGCCTACGAGCAGTACTTC.

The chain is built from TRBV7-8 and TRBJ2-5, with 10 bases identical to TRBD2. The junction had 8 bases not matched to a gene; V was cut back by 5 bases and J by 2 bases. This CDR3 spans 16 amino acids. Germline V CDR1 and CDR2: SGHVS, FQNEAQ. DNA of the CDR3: TGTGCCAGCAGCCGAGGGTCTAGCGGGGGTCAAGAGACCCAGTACTTC. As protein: CASSRGSSGGQETQYF.

The CDR3 DNA follows: TGTGCCAGCACTGTACAGGGGGCCCTTCCAGAGACCCAGTACTTC. Translation: CASTVQGALPETQYF. The chain joins TRBV7-9 to TRBJ2-5, with 9 bases identical to TRBD1. With 7 bases clipped from V and 4 bases from J, the junction kept 10 bases outside the gene matches. Germline V CDR1 and CDR2: SEHNR, FQNEAQ (reference sequence). This CDR3 has 15 residues.

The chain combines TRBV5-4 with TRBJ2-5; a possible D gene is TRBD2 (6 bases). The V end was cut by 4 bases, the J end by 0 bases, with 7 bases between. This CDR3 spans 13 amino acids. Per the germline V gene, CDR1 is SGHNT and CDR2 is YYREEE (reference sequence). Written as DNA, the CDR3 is TGTGCCAGCAGCCGGGAGTACCAAGAGACCCAGTACTTC. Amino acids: CASSREYQETQYF. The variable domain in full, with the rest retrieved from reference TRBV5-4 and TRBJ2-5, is ETGVTQSPTHLIKTRGQQVTLRCSSQSGHNTVSWYQQALGQGPQFIFQYYREEENGRGNFPPRFSGLQFPNYSSELNVNALELDDSALYLCASSREYQETQYFGPGTRLLVL.

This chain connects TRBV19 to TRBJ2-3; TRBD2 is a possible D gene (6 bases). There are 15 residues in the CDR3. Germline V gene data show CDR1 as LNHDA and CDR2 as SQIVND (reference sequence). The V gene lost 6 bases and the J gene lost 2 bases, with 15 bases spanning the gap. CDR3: CASSREHHLTDTQYF. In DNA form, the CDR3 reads TGTGCCAGTAGCCGGGAGCACCACCTCACAGATACGCAGTATTTT.

The CDR3 DNA follows: TGTGCCAGCAGCTCCTCGACAGCGGAAGCTTTCTTT. It specifies CASSSSTAEAFF. The chain uses TRBV7-8 and TRBJ1-1; D may be TRBD1 (5 bases). CDR1 is SGHVS, CDR2 FQNEAQ, per germline. CDR3 length: 12 amino acids. V gave up 4 bases and J gave up 8 bases, with 11 bases separating them.

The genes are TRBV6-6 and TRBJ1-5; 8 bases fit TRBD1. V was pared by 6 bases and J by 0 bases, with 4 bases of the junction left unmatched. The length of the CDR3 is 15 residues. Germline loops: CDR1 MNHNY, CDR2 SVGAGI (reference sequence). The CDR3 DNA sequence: TGTGCCAGCAGGACAGGGGTCCCTAGCAATCAGCCCCAGCATTTT. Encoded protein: CASRTGVPSNQPQHF.

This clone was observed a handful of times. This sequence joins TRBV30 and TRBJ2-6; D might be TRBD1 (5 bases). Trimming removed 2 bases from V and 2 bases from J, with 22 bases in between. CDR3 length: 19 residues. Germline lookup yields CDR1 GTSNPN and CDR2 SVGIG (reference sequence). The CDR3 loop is CAWSLRTPARRPGANVLTF. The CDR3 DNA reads TGTGCCTGGAGTCTCCGGACACCTGCTAGGCGACCTGGGGCCAACGTCCTGACTTTC.

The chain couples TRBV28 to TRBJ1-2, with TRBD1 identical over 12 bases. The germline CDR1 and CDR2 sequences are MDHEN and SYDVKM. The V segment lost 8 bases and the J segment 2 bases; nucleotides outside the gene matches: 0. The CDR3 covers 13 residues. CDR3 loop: CASGTGGNYGYTF. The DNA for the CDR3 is TGTGCCAGCGGGACAGGGGGCAACTATGGCTACACCTTC.

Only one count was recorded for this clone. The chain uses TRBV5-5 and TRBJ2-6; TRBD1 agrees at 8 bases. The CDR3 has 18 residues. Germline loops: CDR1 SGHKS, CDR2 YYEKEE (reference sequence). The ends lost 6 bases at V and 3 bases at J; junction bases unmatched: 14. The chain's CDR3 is CASTSSRAGGYGANVLTF. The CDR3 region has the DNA TGTGCCAGCACCAGTAGTAGGGCAGGGGGCTATGGGGCCAACGTCCTGACTTTC.

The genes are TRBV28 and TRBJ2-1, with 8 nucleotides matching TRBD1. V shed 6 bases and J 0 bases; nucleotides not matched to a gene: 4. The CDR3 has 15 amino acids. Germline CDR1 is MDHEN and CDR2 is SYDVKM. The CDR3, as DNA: TGTGCCAGCAGAAAGACAGGGGACTCCTACAATGAGCAGTTCTTC. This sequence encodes CASRKTGDSYNEQFF.

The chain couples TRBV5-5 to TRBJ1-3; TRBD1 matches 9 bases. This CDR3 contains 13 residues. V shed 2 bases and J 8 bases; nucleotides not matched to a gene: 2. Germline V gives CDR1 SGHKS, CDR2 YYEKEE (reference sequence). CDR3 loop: CASSLQGADTIYF. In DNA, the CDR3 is TGTGCCAGCAGCTTACAGGGGGCGGACACCATATATTTT.

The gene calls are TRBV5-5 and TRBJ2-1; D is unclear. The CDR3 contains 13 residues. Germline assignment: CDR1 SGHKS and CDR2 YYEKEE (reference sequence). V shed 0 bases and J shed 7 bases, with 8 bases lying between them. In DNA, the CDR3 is TGTGCCAGCAGCTTGGATCCCGGGAATGAGCAGTTCTTC. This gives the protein CASSLDPGNEQFF. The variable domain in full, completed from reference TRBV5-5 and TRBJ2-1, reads DAGVTQSPTHLIKTRGQQVTLRCSPISGHKSVSWYQQVLGQGPQFIFQYYEKEERGRGNFPDRFSARQFPNYSSELNVNALLLGDSALYLCASSLDPGNEQFFGPGTRLTVL.

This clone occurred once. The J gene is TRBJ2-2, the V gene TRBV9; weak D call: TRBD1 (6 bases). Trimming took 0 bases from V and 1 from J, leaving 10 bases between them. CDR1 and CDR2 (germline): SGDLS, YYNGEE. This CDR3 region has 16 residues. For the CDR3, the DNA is TGTGCCAGCAGCGTAGAATCAGGGGTGAACACCGGGGAGCTGTTTTTT. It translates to CASSVESGVNTGELFF. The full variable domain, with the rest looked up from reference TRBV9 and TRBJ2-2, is DSGVTQTPKHLITATGQRVTLRCSPRSGDLSVYWYQQSLDQGLQFLIQYYNGEERAKGNILERFSAQQFPDLHSELNLSSLELGDSALYFCASSVESGVNTGELFFGEGSRLTVL.

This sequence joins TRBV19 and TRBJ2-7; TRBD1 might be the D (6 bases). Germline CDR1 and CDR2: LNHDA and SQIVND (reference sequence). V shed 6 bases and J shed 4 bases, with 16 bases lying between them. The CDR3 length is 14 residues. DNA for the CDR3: TGTGCCAGTAGAAGGGACACGGGCGAATACGAGCAGTACTTC. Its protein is CASRRDTGEYEQYF.

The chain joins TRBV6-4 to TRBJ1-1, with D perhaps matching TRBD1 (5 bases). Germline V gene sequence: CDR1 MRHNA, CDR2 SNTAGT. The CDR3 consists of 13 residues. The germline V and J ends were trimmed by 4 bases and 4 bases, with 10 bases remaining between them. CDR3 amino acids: CASSVTRVTEAFF. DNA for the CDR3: TGTGCCAGCAGTGTCACCAGGGTCACTGAAGCTTTCTTT.

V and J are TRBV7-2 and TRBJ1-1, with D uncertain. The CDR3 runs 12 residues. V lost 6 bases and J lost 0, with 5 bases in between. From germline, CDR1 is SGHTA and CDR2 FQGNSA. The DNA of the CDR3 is TGTGCCAGCAGAACTATGAACACTGAAGCTTTCTTT. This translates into CASRTMNTEAFF.

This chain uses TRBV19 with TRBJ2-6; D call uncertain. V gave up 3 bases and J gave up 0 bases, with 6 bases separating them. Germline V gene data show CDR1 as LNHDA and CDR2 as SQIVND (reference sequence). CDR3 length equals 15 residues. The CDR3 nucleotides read TGTGCCAGTAGTATGTCCCACTCTGGGGCCAACGTCCTGACTTTC. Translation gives CASSMSHSGANVLTF. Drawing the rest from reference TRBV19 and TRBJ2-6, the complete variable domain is DGGITQSPKYLFRKEGQNVTLSCEQNLNHDAMYWYRQDPGQGLRLIYYSQIVNDFQKGDIAEGYSVSREKKESFPLTVTSAQKNPTAFYLCASSMSHSGANVLTFGAGSRLTVL.

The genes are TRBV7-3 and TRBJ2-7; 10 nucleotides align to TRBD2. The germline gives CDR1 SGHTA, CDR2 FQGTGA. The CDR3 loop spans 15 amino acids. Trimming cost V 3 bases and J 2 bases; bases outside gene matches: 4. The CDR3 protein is CASSFQAGGTYEQYF. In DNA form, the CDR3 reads TGTGCCAGCAGCTTTCAAGCGGGAGGGACCTACGAGCAGTACTTC.

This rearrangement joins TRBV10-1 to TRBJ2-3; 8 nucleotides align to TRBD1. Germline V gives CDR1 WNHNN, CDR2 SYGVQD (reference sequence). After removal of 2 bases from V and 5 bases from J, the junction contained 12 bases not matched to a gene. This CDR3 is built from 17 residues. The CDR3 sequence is CASSERIGQGARDTQYF. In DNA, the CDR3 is TGCGCCAGCAGTGAGAGGATTGGGCAGGGGGCAAGAGATACGCAGTATTTT.

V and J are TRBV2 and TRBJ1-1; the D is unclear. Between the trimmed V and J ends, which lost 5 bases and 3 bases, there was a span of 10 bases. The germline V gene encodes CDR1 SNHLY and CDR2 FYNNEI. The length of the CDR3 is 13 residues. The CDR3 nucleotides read TGTGCCAGCAGTATGAGGCTGGACACTGAAGCTTTCTTT. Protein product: CASSMRLDTEAFF.

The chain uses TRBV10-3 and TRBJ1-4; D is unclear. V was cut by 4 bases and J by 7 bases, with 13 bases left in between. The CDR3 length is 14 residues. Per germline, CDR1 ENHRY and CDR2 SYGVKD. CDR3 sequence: CAISVEGSGEKLFF. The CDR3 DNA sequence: TGTGCCATCAGTGTCGAGGGTTCCGGTGAAAAACTGTTTTTT.

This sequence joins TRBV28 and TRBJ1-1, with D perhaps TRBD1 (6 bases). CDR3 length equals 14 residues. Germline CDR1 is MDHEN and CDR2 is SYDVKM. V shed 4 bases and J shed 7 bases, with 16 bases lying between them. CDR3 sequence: CASSSGLDRREAFF. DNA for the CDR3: TGTGCCAGCAGTTCTGGATTGGACAGACGTGAAGCTTTCTTT. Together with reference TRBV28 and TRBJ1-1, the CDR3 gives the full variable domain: DVKVTQSSRYLVKRTGEKVFLECVQDMDHENMFWYRQDPGLGLRLIYFSYDVKMKEKGDIPEGYSVSREKKERFSLILESASTNQTSMYLCASSSGLDRREAFFGQGTRLTVV.

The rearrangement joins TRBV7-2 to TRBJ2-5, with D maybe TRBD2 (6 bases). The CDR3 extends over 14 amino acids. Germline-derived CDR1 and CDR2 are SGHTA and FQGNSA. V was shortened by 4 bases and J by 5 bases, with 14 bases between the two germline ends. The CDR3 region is CASSSNGLLETQYF. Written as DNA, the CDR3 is TGTGCCAGCAGCTCGAATGGACTATTGGAGACCCAGTACTTC.

The CDR3 protein is CASSDSFNQPQHF. The DNA of the CDR3 is TGTGCCAGCAGCGACAGTTTCAATCAGCCCCAGCATTTT. This rearrangement joins TRBV27 to TRBJ1-5; a possible D gene is TRBD1 (5 bases). Trimming cost V 6 bases and J 3 bases, with 9 bases left between them. This CDR3 contains 13 residues. CDR1 is MNHEY, CDR2 SMNVEV, per germline (reference sequence).

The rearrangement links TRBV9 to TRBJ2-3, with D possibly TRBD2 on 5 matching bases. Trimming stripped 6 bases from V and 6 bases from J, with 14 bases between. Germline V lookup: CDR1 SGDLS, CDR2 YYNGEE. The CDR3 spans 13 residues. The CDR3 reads CASKSEGRDTQYF. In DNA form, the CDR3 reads TGTGCCAGCAAGAGCGAGGGCCGCGATACGCAGTATTTT.

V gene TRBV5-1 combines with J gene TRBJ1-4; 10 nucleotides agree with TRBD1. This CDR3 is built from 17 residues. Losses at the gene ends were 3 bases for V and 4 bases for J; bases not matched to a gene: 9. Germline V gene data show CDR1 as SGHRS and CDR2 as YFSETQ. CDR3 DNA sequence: TGCGCCAGCAGCTCGGGACAGGGGACGAAGGATAATGAAAAACTGTTTTTT. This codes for CASSSGQGTKDNEKLFF.

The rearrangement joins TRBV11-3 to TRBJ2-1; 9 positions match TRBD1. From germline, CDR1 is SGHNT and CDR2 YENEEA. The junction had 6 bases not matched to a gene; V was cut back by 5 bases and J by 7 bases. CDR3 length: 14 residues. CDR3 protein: CASSPGTGRNEQFF. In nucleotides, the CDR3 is TGTGCCAGCAGCCCAGGGACAGGGAGGAATGAGCAGTTCTTC.